The entry below describes one T cell receptor beta chain. No cognate antigen has been identified for it. Base qualities are not provided; no much larger clone lies one nucleotide away. The germline ends are 16 bases apart after V is trimmed by 6 bases and J by 2 bases. The CDR3, cysteine through phenylalanine, is 14 amino acids long. CDR3 DNA only is kept here, 42 bases in frame from base 1. CDR1 SQVTM and CDR2 ANQGSEA are derived from the germline V gene. This specimen comes from a study of control samples from healthy donors and cancer patients (dated by TCRdb to the early 2020s). The library was obtained by the immunoSEQ multiplex PCR assay. The immuneACCESS repertoire file appears here via TCRdb, limited to in-frame rearrangements. These files lack a portion of the clones; in checked studies, under half of the deficit traces to unresolved V genes, and the cause of the others is not known. The table for this sample lists some 120,000 clones; about 93% of them were counted only once. Around 1.6% of the sample belongs to the ten largest clones.

The sequence came from a man aged 50 to 60 with head and neck cancer. The chain employs TRBV29-1 and TRBJ1-2; TRBD1 is possibly the D segment (6 matching bases). The source material was PBMCs. The CDR3 here reads CSVRWGGENYGYTF. The sequenced DNA: TGCAGCGTCCGCTGGGGGGGCGAGAACTATGGCTACACCTTC.